This T cell receptor beta chain was sequenced for a study of identical twins. Study-wide results and limits: Memory repertoires showed no such pattern, whereas abundant cord blood beta clonotypes carried fewer insertions. Zero-insertion findings could be partly confounded by invariant cells (MAIT and iNKT cells).

The J segment lost 6 bases and the V segment lost 6 bases, leaving 6 bases of the junction unmatched. The CDR3 has 14 residues. Per germline, CDR1 DFQATT and CDR2 SNEGSKA (reference sequence). As for this clonotype: Its antigen remains unknown.

TCRdb analysed the 5' RACE reads with MiXCR anew, one entry per CDR3 protein. This sample has 400,000 to 550,000 distinct CDR3 sequences, with roughly 13% found just once. These data were also filed under a second study, of yellow fever vaccine responses in identical twins.

The gene calls are TRBV20-1 and TRBJ2-1; 12 bases align to TRBD2. The clonotype was recovered from a woman aged 18-29 years in good health. The sample consisted of CD4+ T cells sorted from blood. CDR3: CSARPGLAGNEQFF. In DNA, the CDR3 is TGCAGTGCAAGGCCGGGACTAGCGGGCAATGAGCAGTTCTTC.